The sequence of this TCR beta chain was determined in a study of blood T cells in healthy people across ages. Findings of the study overall: Higher diversity and more naive CD4+ cells were features of long-lived donors, compared to aged donors.

Germline lookup yields CDR1 SGHTA and CDR2 FQGNSA. CDR3 length equals 13 residues. Trimming cost V 4 bases and J 1 base, with 7 bases left between them. Details on this clonotype: The antigen is undetermined.

The use of a sample-barcoded 5' primer and a J-beta primer mix characterized a second PCR of roughly 6 to 12 cycles. One entry per CDR3 protein results from TCRdb running MiXCR on the 5' RACE reads. The table lists hundreds of thousands of distinct CDR3 sequences, roughly 44% of them singletons. The source material was blood. This sequence was found in a man aged 60-69 years in good health. The rearrangement links TRBV7-2 to TRBJ1-2, with D uncertain. CDR3 nucleotide sequence: TGTGCCAGCAGCTCACCTTTTAACTATGGCTACACCTTC. The encoded protein is CASSSPFNYGYTF.